This TCR beta chain emerged from a study of blood T cell repertoires in COVID-19. About the study: The United States, Italy and Spain provided the acute and convalescent COVID-19 samples. T cells, B-cell-depleted T cells, or PBMCs supplied cDNA or gDNA.

The Seattle site enrolled patients during active infection and followed them longitudinally. Authors' data handling: Amplifying reference gene primers gave estimates of nucleated cell counts. Libraries were prepared by immunoSEQ multiplex PCR; TCRdb keeps only in-frame clonotypes and omits some of them. V and J calls and clone size come straight from that table; D and trimming were deduced from the DNA. The table includes 300,000 to 400,000 clones, roughly nine tenths detected once. This CDR3 has 16 residues. CDR1 is SGHTA, CDR2 FQGTGA, per germline. Losses at the gene ends were 5 bases for V and 4 bases for J; bases not matched to a gene: 7.

Sequencing was carried out using peripheral blood. The V call is TRBV7-3, the J call TRBJ2-7, with TRBD2 matching over 14 bases. The source of this sequence is a woman in her thirties with COVID-19, enrolled during active disease. The DNA for the CDR3 is TGTGCCAGCAGCCCCCGGGGACTAGCGGGAGATTACGAGCAGTACTTC. It specifies CASSPRGLAGDYEQYF.